This T cell receptor (beta chain) appears in the sequencing data of a study of beta chain features in type 1 diabetes. Study results and limitations: Among patients, naive, central memory and Treg TCRB repertoires appeared more similar than among healthy donors. No resolution was reached here on whether HLA type influences TCRB rearrangement. All four CD4+ subsets from Type 1 diabetes patients carried moderately but significantly shorter TCRB CDR3s. Among type 1 diabetes patients, VDJ junctions had fewer insertions and more deletions.

This clone came up a few times. Antigen unknown. V lost 6 bases, J lost 5 bases, and 8 bases lay in between. This CDR3 region has 12 residues. The germline CDR1 and CDR2 sequences are SGHDN and FVKESK. Expressed TCRB transcripts were sequenced because the entire RNA isolate underwent reverse transcription. TCRdb's table, derived via immunoSEQ multiplex PCR, lists solely in-frame clones and lacks some. The profile shows 500,000 to 850,000 clones, around an eighth of them singletons. This TCR derives from a man younger than 30 with type 1 diabetes. The rearrangement uses TRBV14 and TRBJ2-1, with D unresolved. Sequencing used naive CD4+ T cells from blood. CDR3 nucleotide sequence: TGTGCCAGCAGTAGGGAAAACAATGAGCAGTTCTTC. It translates to CASSRENNEQFF.